This passage covers 25 T cell receptor beta chains from one sample sequenced in a study of T-cell memory formation after mild COVID-19. One entry per CDR3 protein, called by TCRdb with MiXCR from the 5' RACE reads. The top ten clones hold roughly a fifth of a sample with approximately 250,000 distinct CDR3 sequences, 16% of them seen once. Sequenced: PBMCs or a T cell subset sorted from them (not recorded which). Source of these receptors: a man aged 18 to 29 who had mild COVID-19 (a few samples of this study predate the infection). Cell type and time point are not known.

The chain joins TRBV11-2 to TRBJ1-5; 10 positions agree with TRBD1. Trimming removed 5 bases from V and 5 bases from J; junction bases left unmatched: 3. Germline V CDR1 and CDR2: SGHAT, FQNNGV. The CDR3 runs 14 residues. CDR3 loop: CASSPGTGDQPQHF. The CDR3 DNA follows: TGTGCCAGCAGCCCGGGGACAGGGGATCAGCCCCAGCATTTT.

This clonotype turned up a few times. The V call is TRBV20-1, the J call TRBJ1-3; no clear D gene. This CDR3 has 12 amino acids. With 7 bases removed from V and 4 bases from J, the gap between germline ends came to 11 bases. Germline V gives CDR1 DFQATT, CDR2 SNEGSKA (reference sequence). CDR3 bases: TGCAGTGTGCGGCTGGCGGGAAACACCATATATTTT. Translated: CSVRLAGNTIYF.

The gene calls are TRBV20-1 and TRBJ2-2, with a tentative D call TRBD2 (5 bases). V was pared by 6 bases and J by 7 bases, with 12 bases between. The CDR3 has 12 residues. Germline V CDR1 and CDR2: DFQATT, SNEGSKA (reference sequence). For the CDR3, the DNA is TGCAGTGCGCCAGTGGCGGGCGGGGAGCTGTTTTTT. It is translated as CSAPVAGGELFF.

The table lists this clonotype with a few counts. The J gene is TRBJ1-5, the V gene TRBV7-9, with 8 bases identical to TRBD1. Germline loops: CDR1 SEHNR, CDR2 FQNEAQ (reference sequence). V lost 5 bases to trimming and J lost 1 base; unmatched junction nucleotides: 4. The CDR3 loop spans 15 amino acids. CDR3 residues: CASSRGQESNQPQHF. CDR3 nucleotide sequence: TGTGCCAGCAGCCGGGGACAGGAAAGCAATCAGCCCCAGCATTTT.

V and J are TRBV6-2 or TRBV6-3 and TRBJ1-2; a weak D match, TRBD1 (5 bases). Trimming took off 8 bases at V and 4 bases at J, with 26 bases between the two ends. Germline V gene sequence: CDR1 MNHEY, CDR2 SVGEGT. The CDR3 consists of 17 residues. CDR3 protein: CASRTRERRDLLYGYTF. As DNA, the CDR3 is TGTGCCAGCCGTACGAGGGAACGCAGGGATCTACTCTATGGCTACACCTTC.

J is TRBJ2-1 and V is TRBV20-1; D possibly uses TRBD1 or TRBD2 (5 bases each). Germline lookup yields CDR1 DFQATT and CDR2 SNEGSKA (reference sequence). With 1 base removed from V and 5 bases from J, the gap between germline ends came to 12 bases. CDR3 length equals 14 residues. This CDR3 is CSARGFGTNNEQFF. The CDR3 nucleotides read TGCAGTGCTAGAGGGTTTGGGACCAACAATGAGCAGTTCTTC.

This clonotype was seen only a few times. The genes are TRBV4-3 and TRBJ2-2, with D possibly matching TRBD1 (5 bases). The V end lost 0 bases, the J end lost 4 bases, and 12 bases lay between the germline ends. The CDR3 contains 16 residues. Germline V lookup: CDR1 LGHNA, CDR2 YSLEER. The CDR3 DNA follows: TGCGCCAGCAGCCAAGATGGGGCAGGCGGCACCGGGGAGCTGTTTTTT. Protein sequence: CASSQDGAGGTGELFF.

The chain is built from TRBV7-6 and TRBJ2-1, with 8 bases lining up with TRBD2. J was trimmed by 4 bases and V by 8 bases; bases with no gene match: 16. The CDR3 is 17 residues long. Germline lookup yields CDR1 SGHVS and CDR2 FNYEAQ. CDR3 residues: CASAGGGPFIGYNEQFF. The DNA for the CDR3 is TGTGCCAGCGCGGGCGGGGGGCCGTTCATCGGGTACAATGAGCAGTTCTTC.

The chain links TRBV12-3 or TRBV12-4 to TRBJ2-1, with D maybe TRBD1 (6 bases). The CDR3 covers 13 residues. Trimming shortened V by 5 bases and J by 8 bases, and 13 bases separated the two germline ends. The DNA of the CDR3 is TGTGCCAGCAGTCAAACAGGGCTGGATGAGCAGTTCTTC. This encodes CASSQTGLDEQFF.

V and J are TRBV7-6 and TRBJ2-1, with a possible D match to TRBD1 (6 bases). Germline lookup yields CDR1 SGHVS and CDR2 FNYEAQ. The CDR3 consists of 15 residues. V gave up 5 bases and J gave up 7 bases, with 18 bases separating them. The CDR3 DNA follows: TGTGCCAGCAGCCCCCCGTTCGGTGGACAGAATGAGCAGTTCTTC. Residues: CASSPPFGGQNEQFF.

The J gene is TRBJ1-5, the V gene TRBV10-1; the match to TRBD1 covers 9 bases. Germline V lookup: CDR1 WNHNN, CDR2 SYGVQD (reference sequence). The V segment lost 6 bases and the J segment 2 bases; nucleotides outside the gene matches: 5. The CDR3 is made up of 15 amino acids. For the CDR3, the DNA is TGCGCCAGCAGGGGACAGGGCAATGGCAATCAGCCCCAGCATTTT. Translating it yields CASRGQGNGNQPQHF.

This clonotype was seen only a few times. V gene TRBV21-1 combines with J gene TRBJ2-1; the DNA was not used to check the table's D call, TRBD1. TRBV21-1 is a recognized pseudogene. This CDR3 contains 18 residues. CDR3 amino acids: CASSRHAVGQGWINEQFF. The CDR3 DNA is TGTGCCAGCAGCCGTCACGCGGTGGGACAGGGATGGATCAATGAGCAGTTCTTC.

This rearrangement joins TRBV11-2 to TRBJ1-2, with 10 bases aligning to TRBD1. The CDR3 runs to 13 residues. The V and J ends lost 4 bases and 7 bases, in that order; junction bases with no gene match: 3. Germline V gene data show CDR1 as SGHAT and CDR2 as FQNNGV. This CDR3 is CASSSGTGVGYTF. The CDR3 DNA follows: TGTGCCAGCAGCTCCGGGACAGGGGTTGGCTACACCTTC.

CDR3 sequence reads: CASSARPDGYSLGEQYF. The CDR3 DNA reads TGTGCCAGCAGCGCAAGGCCGGACGGCTACTCCCTAGGCGAGCAGTACTTC. The chain recombines TRBV5-6 with TRBJ2-7, with no clear D. Trimming cost V 4 bases and J 6 bases, with 26 bases left between them. The CDR3 has 17 amino acids. Germline CDR1 and CDR2: SGHDT and YYEEEE.

The chain couples TRBV30 to TRBJ1-1; D is undetermined. Germline CDR1 and CDR2: GTSNPN and SVGIG (reference sequence). This CDR3 region has 12 residues. Trimming took off 3 bases at V and 5 bases at J, with 10 bases between the two ends. CDR3 DNA: TGTGCCTGGAGCACGACGGGGACTGAAGCTTTCTTT. As protein: CAWSTTGTEAFF.

The gene calls are TRBV9 and TRBJ2-3, with 10 nucleotides matching TRBD1. CDR1 is SGDLS and CDR2 is YYNGEE in the germline V gene. The J segment lost 3 bases and the V segment lost 0 bases, leaving 7 bases of the junction unmatched. The CDR3 extends over 17 amino acids. As DNA, the CDR3 is TGTGCCAGCAGCGTAGATCCTCCGGGACAGGGGACAGATACGCAGTATTTT. Protein product: CASSVDPPGQGTDTQYF.

This chain links TRBV4-3 with TRBJ2-3; no definite D call. V shed 4 bases and J shed 4 bases, with 15 bases lying between them. CDR3 size: 15 residues. Germline V gene sequence: CDR1 LGHNA, CDR2 YSLEER. The CDR3 sequence is CASSPHKGLADTQYF. The CDR3 region has the DNA TGCGCCAGCAGCCCCCATAAGGGCCTCGCAGATACGCAGTATTTT.

The genes are TRBV5-1 and TRBJ2-5; TRBD1 is a possible D gene (6 bases). Trimming stripped 4 bases from V and 2 bases from J, with 15 bases between. Germline CDR1 and CDR2: SGHRS and YFSETQ. The CDR3 runs 15 residues. The DNA of the CDR3 is TGCGCCAGCAGCCGACAGGAGGTATCTCAAGAGACCCAGTACTTC. Translated, it gives CASSRQEVSQETQYF.

The chain joins TRBV5-4 to TRBJ1-2, with D tentatively TRBD1 (5 bases). Germline V gives CDR1 SGHNT, CDR2 YYREEE (reference sequence). V lost 3 bases and J lost 4, with 13 bases in between. This CDR3 contains 14 residues. CDR3 protein: CASSSRNGAYGYTF. Written as DNA, the CDR3 is TGTGCCAGCAGCTCCCGGAACGGGGCCTATGGCTACACCTTC. The whole variable domain, remainder taken from reference TRBV5-4 and TRBJ1-2, is ETGVTQSPTHLIKTRGQQVTLRCSSQSGHNTVSWYQQALGQGPQFIFQYYREEENGRGNFPPRFSGLQFPNYSSELNVNALELDDSALYLCASSSRNGAYGYTFGSGTRLTVV.

This clonotype was counted between two and nine times. The V gene is TRBV28, the J gene TRBJ2-1; possible D gene TRBD1, 6 bases. V shed 1 base and J shed 6 bases, with 16 bases lying between them. The length of the CDR3 is 16 residues. From germline, CDR1 is MDHEN and CDR2 SYDVKM. The CDR3 loop is CASSLFVDSLTNEQFF. Written as DNA, the CDR3 is TGTGCCAGCAGTTTATTTGTGGACAGCCTGACCAATGAGCAGTTCTTC.

The genes are TRBV7-3 and TRBJ2-1; TRBD2 might be the D (5 bases). The ends were cut back, 1 base at V and 7 bases at J, with 14 bases in the middle. The CDR3 extends over 15 amino acids. CDR1 is SGHTA and CDR2 is FQGTGA in the germline V gene. CDR3 protein: CASSLKRASPNEQFF. CDR3 nucleotide sequence: TGTGCCAGCAGCTTAAAGAGGGCTAGCCCAAATGAGCAGTTCTTC.

The rearrangement joins TRBV5-5 to TRBJ2-5; 7 bases are a match to TRBD1. CDR1 is SGHKS, CDR2 YYEKEE, per germline (reference sequence). The V and J ends lost 0 bases and 3 bases, in that order; junction bases with no gene match: 5. This CDR3 is built from 15 residues. This chain's CDR3 is CASSLGNTGEETQYF. CDR3 nucleotide sequence: TGTGCCAGCAGCTTGGGAAACACAGGGGAAGAGACCCAGTACTTC. The full variable domain, completed using reference TRBV5-5 and TRBJ2-5, is DAGVTQSPTHLIKTRGQQVTLRCSPISGHKSVSWYQQVLGQGPQFIFQYYEKEERGRGNFPDRFSARQFPNYSSELNVNALLLGDSALYLCASSLGNTGEETQYFGPGTRLLVL.

The chain is built from TRBV29-1 and TRBJ1-2; D uncertain. The CDR3 loop spans 13 amino acids. V lost 7 bases and J 8 bases, leaving 20 bases between the germline ends. Germline-derived CDR1 and CDR2 are SQVTM and ANQGSEA. The CDR3 region has the DNA TGCAGCGGGACGCCCCGCTATTCTAGGGGCTACACCTTC. As protein: CSGTPRYSRGYTF.

J is TRBJ2-5 and V is TRBV20-1; D uncertain. The CDR3 covers 11 residues. CDR1 and CDR2 (germline): DFQATT, SNEGSKA (reference sequence). CDR3: CSLFSQETQYF. The CDR3 nucleotides read TGCAGCTTATTTTCCCAAGAGACCCAGTACTTC.

The chain employs TRBV20-1 and TRBJ2-5; 7 positions agree with TRBD1. Germline V gene lookup returns CDR1 DFQATT and CDR2 SNEGSKA (reference sequence). This CDR3 region has 13 residues. J gave up 4 bases and V 2 bases, and 4 bases lay outside the gene matches. The CDR3 region is CSARFAGGETQYF. The CDR3 nucleotides are TGCAGTGCTAGATTCGCAGGGGGAGAGACCCAGTACTTC.